A single sample gave rise to the 15 T cell receptor beta chains below, sequenced in a study of blood T cell repertoires in COVID-19. Data came from immunoSEQ multiplex PCR; TCRdb stores just in-frame clones and leaves some out. The table includes some 83,000 clones, approximately 80% detected once. The sample taken for sequencing was peripheral blood. The receptors derive from an older man with acute or convalescent COVID-19.

The CDR3 DNA sequence: TGTGCCAGCAGCGTACAGTCTAGGGGGGAGACCCAGTACTTC. As protein: CASSVQSRGETQYF. This chain joins TRBV9 and TRBJ2-5; perhaps TRBD1 as D (6 bases). CDR1 and CDR2 from the germline V gene are SGDLS and YYNGEE. This CDR3 comprises 14 residues. Trimming stripped 1 base from V and 5 bases from J, with 12 bases between.

The chain combines TRBV28 with TRBJ2-7, with D perhaps TRBD2 (6 bases). CDR1 and CDR2 (germline): MDHEN, SYDVKM. The CDR3 covers 12 residues. The V gene lost 6 bases and the J gene lost 7 bases, with 13 bases spanning the gap. The CDR3 loop is CASSRREREQYF. The CDR3 DNA reads as TGTGCCAGCAGCCGGAGGGAACGGGAGCAGTACTTC.

The chain couples TRBV7-9 to TRBJ1-4, with 9 bases lining up with TRBD1. After removal of 1 base from V and 5 bases from J, the junction contained 2 bases not matched to a gene. This CDR3 region has 15 residues. Germline V gene sequence: CDR1 SEHNR, CDR2 FQNEAQ (reference sequence). For the CDR3, the DNA is TGTGCCAGCAGCTTAGGAACAGGGGGCAATGAAAAACTGTTTTTT. It encodes CASSLGTGGNEKLFF. The variable domain in full, with the rest retrieved from reference TRBV7-9 and TRBJ1-4, is DTGVSQNPRHKITKRGQNVTFRCDPISEHNRLYWYRQTLGQGPEFLTYFQNEAQLEKSRLLSDRFSAERPKGSFSTLEIQRTEQGDSAMYLCASSLGTGGNEKLFFGSGTQLSVL.

J is TRBJ1-2 and V is TRBV6-1; D remains unclear. The V gene lost 1 base and the J gene lost 4 bases, with 7 bases spanning the gap. The CDR3 spans 13 residues. Germline loops: CDR1 MNHNS, CDR2 SASEGT. CDR3 bases: TGTGCCAGCAGTGAAGAACAGCTCTATGGCTACACCTTC. It is translated as CASSEEQLYGYTF.

This chain links TRBV5-1 with TRBJ2-3, with 14 positions matching TRBD2. CDR1 is SGHRS and CDR2 is YFSETQ in the germline V gene. The junction had 12 bases not matched to a gene; V was cut back by 7 bases and J by 2 bases. CDR3 length: 18 amino acids. The DNA for the CDR3 is TGCGCCAGCGGCGGGACTAGCGGGAGTCACTTTACCACAGATACGCAGTATTTT. Translation: CASGGTSGSHFTTDTQYF.

This chain links TRBV2 with TRBJ1-5; the match to TRBD1 covers 8 bases. This CDR3 has 14 residues. V was clipped by 6 bases and J by 7 bases; unmatched bases: 8. CDR1 and CDR2 from the germline V gene are SNHLY and FYNNEI. CDR3 region: CASSATGVGQPQHF. The CDR3 nucleotides are TGTGCCAGCAGCGCGACAGGGGTAGGACAGCCCCAGCATTTT.

The chain links TRBV28 to TRBJ1-1; 8 nucleotides align to TRBD1. This CDR3 is 14 amino acids long. Per the germline V gene, CDR1 is MDHEN and CDR2 is SYDVKM. The trim removed 3 bases at V and 4 bases at J, leaving 4 bases unmatched. CDR3 protein: CASSFTTGGTEAFF. DNA of the CDR3: TGTGCCAGCAGTTTCACCACAGGGGGCACTGAAGCTTTCTTT. The whole variable domain, remainder taken from reference TRBV28 and TRBJ1-1, is DVKVTQSSRYLVKRTGEKVFLECVQDMDHENMFWYRQDPGLGLRLIYFSYDVKMKEKGDIPEGYSVSREKKERFSLILESASTNQTSMYLCASSFTTGGTEAFFGQGTRLTVV.

The chain uses TRBV6-1 and TRBJ2-7, with unresolved D. CDR1 and CDR2 from the germline V gene are MNHNS and SASEGT. V lost 1 base and J 1 base, leaving 8 bases between the germline ends. The CDR3 spans 14 residues. This chain's CDR3 is CASSEVLPSYEQYF. The DNA of the CDR3 is TGTGCCAGCAGTGAAGTACTCCCATCCTACGAGCAGTACTTC.

The genes are TRBV2 and TRBJ1-5, with no clear D. Trimming left V 8 bases short and J 4 bases short, with 15 bases between. The CDR3 sequence is 14 residues long. Germline V gene lookup returns CDR1 SNHLY and CDR2 FYNNEI. CDR3 DNA sequence: TGTGCCAGCTCGAAAGTAGGGAGGAATCAGCCCCAGCATTTT. Protein product: CASSKVGRNQPQHF.

This sequence joins TRBV28 and TRBJ2-7, with 12 bases identical to TRBD1. The V gene's germline CDR1 is MDHEN and CDR2 SYDVKM. Trimming cost V 6 bases and J 0 bases; bases outside gene matches: 9. The CDR3 runs 17 residues. The CDR3 DNA reads as TGTGCCAGCAGAGGGACAGGGGGCGGGTTCAGCTCCTACGAGCAGTACTTC. This translates into CASRGTGGGFSSYEQYF.

The rearrangement joins TRBV6-5 to TRBJ2-3; 7 bases line up with TRBD1. In germline, CDR1 is MNHEY, CDR2 SVGAGI. The J segment lost 2 bases and the V segment lost 2 bases, leaving 7 bases of the junction unmatched. The CDR3 sequence is 16 residues long. CDR3 protein: CASSYRDRFSTDTQYF. The CDR3 nucleotides are TGTGCCAGCAGTTACCGGGACAGATTTTCCACAGATACGCAGTATTTT.

This clone appeared a single time. The junction shows a germline mismatch at one end, possibly a read error. This chain connects TRBV29-1 to TRBJ1-1, with TRBD1 identical over 7 bases. Per the germline V gene, CDR1 is SQVTM and CDR2 is ANQGSEA. The CDR3 has 10 residues. CDR3 residues: CSVRQGESFF. The DNA of the CDR3 is TGCAGCGTTCGACAGGGTGAATCTTTCTTT. The full variable domain, in which reference TRBV29-1 and TRBJ1-1 provide the parts outside the CDR3, is SAVISQKPSRDICQRGTSLTIQCQVDSQVTMMFWYRQQPGQSLTLIATANQGSEATYESGFVIDKFPISRPNLTFSTLTVSNMSPEDSSIYLCSVRQGESFFGQGTRLTVV.

The chain links TRBV5-1 to TRBJ2-3, with D unresolved. Germline CDR1 is SGHRS and CDR2 is YFSETQ. There are 15 residues in the CDR3. The ends were cut back, 5 bases at V and 0 bases at J, with 13 bases in the middle. The CDR3: CASRDAAWSTDTQYF. CDR3 coding DNA: TGCGCCAGCAGAGACGCGGCGTGGAGCACAGATACGCAGTATTTT.

The DNA for the CDR3 is TGTGCCAGCAGTTTGGCACAGGGGGGTAACACTGAAGCTTTCTTT. It yields the protein CASSLAQGGNTEAFF. The chain has TRBV27 and TRBJ1-1; 8 bases agree with TRBD1. Trimming removed 3 bases from V and 2 bases from J; junction bases left unmatched: 5. The CDR3 extends over 15 amino acids. Germline CDR1 is MNHEY and CDR2 is SMNVEV (reference sequence).

The J gene is TRBJ2-2, the V gene TRBV6-5; D gene uncertain. Trimming stripped 0 bases from V and 7 bases from J, with 12 bases between. Germline V gene data show CDR1 as MNHEY and CDR2 as SVGAGI. The CDR3 is made up of 15 amino acids. The CDR3: CASSYSHYRNGELFF. In DNA, the CDR3 is TGTGCCAGCAGTTACTCGCACTACCGGAACGGGGAGCTGTTTTTT.